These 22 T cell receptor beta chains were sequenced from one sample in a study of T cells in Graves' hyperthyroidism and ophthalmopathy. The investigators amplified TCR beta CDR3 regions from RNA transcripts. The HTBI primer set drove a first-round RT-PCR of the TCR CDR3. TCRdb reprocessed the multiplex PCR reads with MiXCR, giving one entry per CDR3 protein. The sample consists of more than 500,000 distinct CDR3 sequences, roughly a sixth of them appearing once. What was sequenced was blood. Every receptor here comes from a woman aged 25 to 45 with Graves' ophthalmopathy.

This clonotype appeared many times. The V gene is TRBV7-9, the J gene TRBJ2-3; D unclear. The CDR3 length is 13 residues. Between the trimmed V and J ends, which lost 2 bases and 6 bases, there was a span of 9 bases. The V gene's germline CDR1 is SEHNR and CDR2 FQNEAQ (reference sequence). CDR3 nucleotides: TGTGCCAGCAGCTTAAGCGCCTCCGATACGCAGTATTTT. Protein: CASSLSASDTQYF.

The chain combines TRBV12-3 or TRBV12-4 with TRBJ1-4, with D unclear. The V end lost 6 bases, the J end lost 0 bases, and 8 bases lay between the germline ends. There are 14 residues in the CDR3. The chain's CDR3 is CASRLTSTNEKLFF. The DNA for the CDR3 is TGTGCCAGCAGGTTAACCTCAACTAATGAAAAACTGTTTTTT.

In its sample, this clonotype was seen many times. CDR3: CSVSGRPDTQYF. CDR3 in DNA: TGCAGTGTCTCCGGGAGGCCAGATACGCAGTATTTT. This sequence joins TRBV20-1 and TRBJ2-3; TRBD2 aligns across 7 bases. The V gene end was trimmed by 7 bases and the J gene end by 4 bases; junction bases not matched to a gene: 5. The V gene's germline CDR1 is DFQATT and CDR2 SNEGSKA (reference sequence). The CDR3 contains 12 residues.

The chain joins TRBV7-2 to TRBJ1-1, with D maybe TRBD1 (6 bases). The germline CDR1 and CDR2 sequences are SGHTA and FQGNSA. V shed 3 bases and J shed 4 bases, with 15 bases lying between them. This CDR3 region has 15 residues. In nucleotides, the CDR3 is TGTGCCAGCAGCTTTCTTGGGGGGCCGGGCACTGAAGCTTTCTTT. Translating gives CASSFLGGPGTEAFF.

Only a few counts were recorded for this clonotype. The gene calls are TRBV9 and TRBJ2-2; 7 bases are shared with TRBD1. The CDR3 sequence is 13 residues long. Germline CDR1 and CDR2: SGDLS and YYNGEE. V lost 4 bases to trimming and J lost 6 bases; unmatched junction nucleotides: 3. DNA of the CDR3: TGTGCCAGCAGCCCACAGGGGTCCGGGGAGCTGTTTTTT. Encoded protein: CASSPQGSGELFF.

For the CDR3, the DNA is TGTGCCACCAAGACAGTAACTTTAGAGACCCAGTACTTC. Residues: CATKTVTLETQYF. The chain carries TRBV7-9 and TRBJ2-5, with D tentatively TRBD1 (5 bases). This CDR3 is built from 13 residues. The V gene's germline CDR1 is SEHNR and CDR2 FQNEAQ (reference sequence). Deletions cut 10 bases from V and 4 bases from J, with 16 bases between. Based on the CDR3 plus reference TRBV7-9 and TRBJ2-5, the full variable domain is DTGVSQNPRHKITKRGQNVTFRCDPISEHNRLYWYRQTLGQGPEFLTYFQNEAQLEKSRLLSDRFSAERPKGSFSTLEIQRTEQGDSAMYLCATKTVTLETQYFGPGTRLLVL.

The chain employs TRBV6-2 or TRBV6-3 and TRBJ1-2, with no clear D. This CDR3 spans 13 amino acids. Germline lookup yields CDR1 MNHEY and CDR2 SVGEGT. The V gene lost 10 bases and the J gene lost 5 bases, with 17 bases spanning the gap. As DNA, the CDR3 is TGTGCCACTGACCGGGGAGCCCATTATGGCTACACCTTC. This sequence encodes CATDRGAHYGYTF.

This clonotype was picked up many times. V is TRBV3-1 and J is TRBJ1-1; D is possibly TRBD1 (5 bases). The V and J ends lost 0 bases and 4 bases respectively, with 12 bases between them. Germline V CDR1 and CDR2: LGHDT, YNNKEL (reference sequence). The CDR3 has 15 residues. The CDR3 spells CASSQDIGGFTEAFF. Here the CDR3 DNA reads TGTGCCAGCAGCCAAGATATCGGGGGGTTCACTGAAGCTTTCTTT.

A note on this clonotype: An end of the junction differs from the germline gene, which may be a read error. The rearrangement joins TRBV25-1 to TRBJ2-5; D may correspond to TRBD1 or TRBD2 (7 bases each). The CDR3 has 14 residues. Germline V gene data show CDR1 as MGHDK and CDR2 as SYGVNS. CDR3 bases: TGTACCAGCCAGGGGGGGCAGGAGGTGGAGACCCAGTACTTC. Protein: CTSQGGQEVETQYF.

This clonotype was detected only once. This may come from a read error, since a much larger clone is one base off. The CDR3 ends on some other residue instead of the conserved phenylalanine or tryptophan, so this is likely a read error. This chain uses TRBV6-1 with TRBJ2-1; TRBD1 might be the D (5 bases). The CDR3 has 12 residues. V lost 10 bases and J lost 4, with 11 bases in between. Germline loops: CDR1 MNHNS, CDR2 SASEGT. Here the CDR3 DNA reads TGTGCCACTCATGGGGCGTACAATGAGCAGTTCTCC. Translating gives CATHGAYNEQFS.

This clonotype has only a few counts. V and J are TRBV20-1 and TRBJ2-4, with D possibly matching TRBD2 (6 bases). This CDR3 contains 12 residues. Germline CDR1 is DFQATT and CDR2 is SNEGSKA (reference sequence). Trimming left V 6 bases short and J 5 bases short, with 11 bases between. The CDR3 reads CSATGLQNIQYF. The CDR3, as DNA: TGCAGTGCGACGGGACTGCAAAACATTCAGTACTTC.

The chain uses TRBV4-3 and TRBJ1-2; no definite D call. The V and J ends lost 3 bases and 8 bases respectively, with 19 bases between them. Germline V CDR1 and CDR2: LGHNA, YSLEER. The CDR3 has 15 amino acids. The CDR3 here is CASSQTEPARMGYTF. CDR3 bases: TGCGCCAGCAGCCAGACGGAACCCGCCCGTATGGGCTACACCTTC.

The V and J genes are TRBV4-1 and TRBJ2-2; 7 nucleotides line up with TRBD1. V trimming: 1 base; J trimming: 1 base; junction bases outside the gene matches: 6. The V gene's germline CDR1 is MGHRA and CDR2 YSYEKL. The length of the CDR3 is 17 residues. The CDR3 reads CASSQGLGQKNTGELFF. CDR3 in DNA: TGCGCCAGCAGCCAAGGCTTGGGACAGAAGAACACCGGGGAGCTGTTTTTT.

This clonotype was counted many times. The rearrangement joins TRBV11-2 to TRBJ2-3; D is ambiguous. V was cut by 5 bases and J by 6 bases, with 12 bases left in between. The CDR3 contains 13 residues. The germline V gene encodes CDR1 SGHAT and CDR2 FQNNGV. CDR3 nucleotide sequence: TGTGCCAGCAGCCCAATGTCTCGGGATACGCAGTATTTT. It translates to CASSPMSRDTQYF.

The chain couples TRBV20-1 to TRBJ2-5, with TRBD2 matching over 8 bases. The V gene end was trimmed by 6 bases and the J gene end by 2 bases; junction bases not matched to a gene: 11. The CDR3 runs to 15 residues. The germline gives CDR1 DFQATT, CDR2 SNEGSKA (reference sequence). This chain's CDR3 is CSAGLARARQETQYF. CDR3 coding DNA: TGCAGTGCAGGACTAGCCCGAGCCCGACAAGAGACCCAGTACTTC.

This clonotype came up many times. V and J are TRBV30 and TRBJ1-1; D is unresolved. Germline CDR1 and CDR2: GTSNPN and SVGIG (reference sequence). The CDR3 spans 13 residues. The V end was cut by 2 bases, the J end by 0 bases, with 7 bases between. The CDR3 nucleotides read TGTGCCTGGAGTAGAGGGATGAACACTGAAGCTTTCTTT. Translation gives CAWSRGMNTEAFF.

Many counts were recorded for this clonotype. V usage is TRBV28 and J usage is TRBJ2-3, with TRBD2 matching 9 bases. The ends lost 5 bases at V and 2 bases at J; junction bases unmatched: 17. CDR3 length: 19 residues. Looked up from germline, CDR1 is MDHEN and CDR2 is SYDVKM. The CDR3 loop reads CASSTYRRNLAGTTDTQYF. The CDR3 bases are TGTGCCAGCAGTACTTACCGACGGAATCTAGCGGGAACCACAGATACGCAGTATTTT.

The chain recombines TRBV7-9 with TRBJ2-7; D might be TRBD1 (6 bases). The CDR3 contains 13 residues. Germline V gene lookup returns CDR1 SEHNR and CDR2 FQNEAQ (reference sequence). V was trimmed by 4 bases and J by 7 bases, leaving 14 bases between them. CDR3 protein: CASSSWGLEEQYF. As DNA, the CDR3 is TGTGCCAGCAGCTCATGGGGGCTGGAGGAGCAGTACTTC.

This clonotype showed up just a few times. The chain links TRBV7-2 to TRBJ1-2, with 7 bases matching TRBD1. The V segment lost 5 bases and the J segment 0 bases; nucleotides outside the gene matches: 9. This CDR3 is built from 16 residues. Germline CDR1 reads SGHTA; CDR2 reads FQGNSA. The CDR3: CASSVYSTGSNYGYTF. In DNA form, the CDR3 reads TGTGCCAGCAGCGTCTATTCGACAGGGTCTAACTATGGCTACACCTTC.

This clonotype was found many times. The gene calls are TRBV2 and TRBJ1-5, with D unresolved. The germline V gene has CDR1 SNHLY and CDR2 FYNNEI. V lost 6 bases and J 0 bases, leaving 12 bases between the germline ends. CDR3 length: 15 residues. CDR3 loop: CASRGSILSNQPQHF. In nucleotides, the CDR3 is TGTGCCAGCAGGGGAAGTATCCTTAGCAATCAGCCCCAGCATTTT.

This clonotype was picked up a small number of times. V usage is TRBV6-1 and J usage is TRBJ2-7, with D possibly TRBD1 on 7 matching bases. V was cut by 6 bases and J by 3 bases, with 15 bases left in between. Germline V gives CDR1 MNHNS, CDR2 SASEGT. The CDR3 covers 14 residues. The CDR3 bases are TGTGCCAGCAGAGGAGGGGGCTGGATCTACGAGCAGTACTTC. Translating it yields CASRGGGWIYEQYF.

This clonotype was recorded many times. CDR3 DNA: TGTGCCAGCAGCGGGACTAGCGGGAGAGACTACGAGCAGTACTTC. Its translation: CASSGTSGRDYEQYF. The rearrangement joins TRBV6-2 or TRBV6-3 to TRBJ2-7; TRBD2 matches 14 bases. V lost 6 bases, J lost 3 bases, and 4 bases stayed unmatched. The CDR3 has 15 amino acids. Per the germline V gene, CDR1 is MNHEY and CDR2 is SVGEGT.